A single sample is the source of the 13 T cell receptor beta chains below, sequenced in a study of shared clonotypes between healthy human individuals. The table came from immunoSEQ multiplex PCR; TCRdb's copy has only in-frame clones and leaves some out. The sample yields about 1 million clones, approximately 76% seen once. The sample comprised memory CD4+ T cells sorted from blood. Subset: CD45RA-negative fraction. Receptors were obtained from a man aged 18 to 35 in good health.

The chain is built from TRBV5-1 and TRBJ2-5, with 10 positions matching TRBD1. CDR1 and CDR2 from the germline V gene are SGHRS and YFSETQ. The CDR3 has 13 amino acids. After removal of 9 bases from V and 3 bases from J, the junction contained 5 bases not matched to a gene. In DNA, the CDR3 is TGCGCCACAGGGACAGGGGAGAAAGAGACCCAGTACTTC. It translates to CATGTGEKETQYF.

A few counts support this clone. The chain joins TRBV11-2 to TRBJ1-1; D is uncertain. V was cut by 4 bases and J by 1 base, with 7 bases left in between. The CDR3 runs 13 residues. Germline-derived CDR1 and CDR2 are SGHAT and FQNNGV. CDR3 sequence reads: CASSSSPNTEAFF. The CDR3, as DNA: TGTGCCAGCAGCTCTTCTCCGAACACTGAAGCTTTCTTT.

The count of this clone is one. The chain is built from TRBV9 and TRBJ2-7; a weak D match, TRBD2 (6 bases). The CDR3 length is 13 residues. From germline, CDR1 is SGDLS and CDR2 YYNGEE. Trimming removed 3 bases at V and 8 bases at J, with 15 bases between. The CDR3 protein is CASSEQEGTQQYF. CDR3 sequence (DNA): TGTGCCAGCAGCGAACAGGAGGGTACCCAGCAGTACTTC.

The CDR3 loop is CAWRVKNTEAFF. The CDR3 nucleotides are TGTGCCTGGAGGGTCAAGAACACTGAAGCTTTCTTT. The chain uses TRBV30 and TRBJ1-1, with D unresolved. The CDR3 spans 12 residues. V lost 3 bases to trimming and J lost 1 base, with 6 bases between them. The V gene's germline CDR1 is GTSNPN and CDR2 SVGIG (reference sequence).

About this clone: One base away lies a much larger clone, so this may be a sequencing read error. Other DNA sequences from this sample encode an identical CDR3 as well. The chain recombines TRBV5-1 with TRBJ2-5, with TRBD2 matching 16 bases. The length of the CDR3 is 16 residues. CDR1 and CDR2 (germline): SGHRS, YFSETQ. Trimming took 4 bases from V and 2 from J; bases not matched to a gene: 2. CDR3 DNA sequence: TGCGCCAGCAGCCAGGGACTAGCGGGAGGGCAAGAGACCCAGTACTTC. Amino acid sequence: CASSQGLAGGQETQYF.

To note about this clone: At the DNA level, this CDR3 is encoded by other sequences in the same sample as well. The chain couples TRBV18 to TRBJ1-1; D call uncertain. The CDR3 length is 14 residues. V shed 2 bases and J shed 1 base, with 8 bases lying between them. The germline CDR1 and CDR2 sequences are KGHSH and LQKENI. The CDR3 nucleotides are TGTGCCAGCTCACCAGGGAGAGCGAACACTGAAGCTTTCTTT. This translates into CASSPGRANTEAFF.

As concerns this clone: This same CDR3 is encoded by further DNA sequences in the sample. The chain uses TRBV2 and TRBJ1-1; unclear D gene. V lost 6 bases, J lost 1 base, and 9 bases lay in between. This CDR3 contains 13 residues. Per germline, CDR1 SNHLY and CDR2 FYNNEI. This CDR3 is CASSLRGNTEAFF. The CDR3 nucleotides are TGTGCCAGCAGCCTACGTGGGAACACTGAAGCTTTCTTT.

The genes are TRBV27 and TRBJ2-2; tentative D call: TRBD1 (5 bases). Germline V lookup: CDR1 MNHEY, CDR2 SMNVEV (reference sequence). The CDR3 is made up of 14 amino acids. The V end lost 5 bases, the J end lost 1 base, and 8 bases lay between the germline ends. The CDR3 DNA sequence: TGTGCCAGCAGTAAAGACAGGAACACCGGGGAGCTGTTTTTT. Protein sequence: CASSKDRNTGELFF.

The CDR3 protein is CASSELMTGSSYEQYF. For the CDR3, the DNA is TGTGCCAGCAGTGAACTCATGACAGGGAGCTCCTACGAGCAGTACTTC. This chain links TRBV6-1 with TRBJ2-7, with 7 bases aligning to TRBD1. The CDR3 consists of 16 residues. Trimming at V came to 2 bases and at J to 0 bases, leaving 7 bases not matched to a gene. The germline V gene encodes CDR1 MNHNS and CDR2 SASEGT.

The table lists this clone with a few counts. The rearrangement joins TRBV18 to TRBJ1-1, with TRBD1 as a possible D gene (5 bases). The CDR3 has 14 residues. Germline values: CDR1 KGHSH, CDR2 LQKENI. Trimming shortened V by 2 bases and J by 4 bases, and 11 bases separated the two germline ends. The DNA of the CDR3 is TGTGCCAGCTCACCAGGCAGGGTGAGCACTGAAGCTTTCTTT. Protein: CASSPGRVSTEAFF.

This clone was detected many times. CDR3 nucleotides: TGTGCCAGCAGTCGAGAAAGACAAGAGACCCAGTACTTC. Its translation is CASSRERQETQYF. The J gene is TRBJ2-5, the V gene TRBV6-5; D is unclear. This CDR3 spans 13 amino acids. CDR1 MNHEY and CDR2 SVGAGI come from the germline V gene. V gave up 5 bases and J gave up 2 bases, with 9 bases separating them.

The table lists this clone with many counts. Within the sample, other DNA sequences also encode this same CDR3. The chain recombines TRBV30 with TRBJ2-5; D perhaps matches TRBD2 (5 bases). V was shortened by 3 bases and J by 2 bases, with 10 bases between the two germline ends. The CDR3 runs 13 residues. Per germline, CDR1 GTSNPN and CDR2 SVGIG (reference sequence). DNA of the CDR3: TGTGCCTGGAGCAGCGGATTACAAGAGACCCAGTACTTC. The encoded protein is CAWSSGLQETQYF.

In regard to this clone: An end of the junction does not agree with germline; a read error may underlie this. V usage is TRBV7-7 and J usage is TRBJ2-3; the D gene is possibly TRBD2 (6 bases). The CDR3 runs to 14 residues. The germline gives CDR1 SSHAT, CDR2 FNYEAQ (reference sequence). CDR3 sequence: CASSLRGSTDTQYF. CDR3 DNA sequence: TGTGCTAGCAGTTTGCGGGGAAGCACAGATACGCAGTATTTT.